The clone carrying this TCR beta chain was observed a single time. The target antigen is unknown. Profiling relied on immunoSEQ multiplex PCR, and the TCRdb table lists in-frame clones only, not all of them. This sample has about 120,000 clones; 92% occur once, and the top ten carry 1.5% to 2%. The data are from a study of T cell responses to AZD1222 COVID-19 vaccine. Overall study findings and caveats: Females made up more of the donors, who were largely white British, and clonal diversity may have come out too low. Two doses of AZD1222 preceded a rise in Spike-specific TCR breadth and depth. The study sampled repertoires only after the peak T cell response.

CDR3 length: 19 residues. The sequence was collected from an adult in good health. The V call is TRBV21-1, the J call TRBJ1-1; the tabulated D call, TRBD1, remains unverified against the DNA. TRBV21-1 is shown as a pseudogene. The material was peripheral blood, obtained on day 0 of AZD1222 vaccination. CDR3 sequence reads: CASSKKGPPGQTMNTEAFF. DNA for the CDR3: TGTGCCAGCAGCAAAAAAGGGCCTCCGGGACAGACAATGAACACTGAAGCTTTCTTT.